Below, one T cell receptor beta chain is given with its context. What it binds is not known. This entry comes from a study of blood T cells in healthy people across ages. Study outcomes and limitations: Older individuals had lower TCR beta diversity per million T cells (the decline was roughly linear).

With a J-beta primer mix and a sample-barcoded 5' primer, a second PCR ran about 7 to 12 cycles. TCRdb reanalysed the 5' RACE reads using MiXCR and keeps one entry per CDR3 protein. The repertoire holds about 1.4 million distinct CDR3 sequences, approximately 59% seen once, with 5.5% to 8% in the top ten. The germline gives CDR1 DFQATT, CDR2 SNEGSKA (reference sequence). The CDR3 extends over 12 amino acids. The rearrangement links TRBV20-1 to TRBJ2-4; D is ambiguous. TRBJ2-7 explains the end of the DNA better; the J call may be wrong. The TCR was taken from a man aged 18-30 years in good health. Sequenced sample: blood. The DNA for the CDR3 is TGCAGTGCTACCACAGTAGGAGTCGAGCAGTACTTC. Translation: CSATTVGVEQYF.